A single sample gave rise to the 6 T cell receptor beta chains below, sequenced in a study of blood T cells in healthy people across ages. Using a J-beta primer mix together with a sample-barcoded 5' primer, a second PCR was run for about 6 to 11 cycles. TCRdb passed the 5' RACE reads through MiXCR, listing each CDR3 protein once. The repertoire holds over 1,300,000 distinct CDR3 sequences, with around 59% as singletons. Sequenced sample: blood. These receptors all stem from a man between 18 and 35 years old in good health.

This clonotype has just one count. The chain carries TRBV20-1 and TRBJ2-7, with a weak D call TRBD2 (5 bases). V lost 6 bases and J 3 bases, leaving 18 bases between the germline ends. Germline CDR1 and CDR2: DFQATT and SNEGSKA (reference sequence). CDR3 length equals 14 residues. CDR3 DNA sequence: TGCAGTGCCCCTCAACTAACGGGATACTACGAGCAGTACTTC. Residues: CSAPQLTGYYEQYF.

Only one count was recorded for this clonotype. The chain carries TRBV7-8 and TRBJ1-1, with D uncertain. The germline V gene encodes CDR1 SGHVS and CDR2 FQNEAQ. V was trimmed by 3 bases and J by 1 base, leaving 18 bases between them. The CDR3 runs 17 residues. The CDR3 DNA follows: TGTGCCAGCAGCTTGAGGTTGGAGTGGAGGAGGAACACTGAAGCTTTCTTT. It yields the protein CASSLRLEWRRNTEAFF.

This sequence joins TRBV2 and TRBJ2-1; weak D call: TRBD1 (6 bases). Germline assignment: CDR1 SNHLY and CDR2 FYNNEI. This CDR3 comprises 14 residues. Trimming took 4 bases from V and 7 from J, leaving 14 bases between them. The CDR3 is CASSVPTGLNEQFF. The CDR3 coding sequence is TGTGCCAGCAGTGTCCCGACAGGACTTAATGAGCAGTTCTTC.

The chain couples TRBV4-1 to TRBJ1-2, with D unclear. V was shortened by 1 base and J by 8 bases, with 11 bases between the two germline ends. Germline V gene sequence: CDR1 MGHRA, CDR2 YSYEKL. The CDR3 consists of 13 residues. CDR3: CASSQGPYAGYTF. The CDR3 DNA reads as TGCGCCAGCAGCCAAGGCCCATATGCAGGCTACACCTTC.

The sample holds a few counts of this clonotype. V is TRBV5-1 and J is TRBJ2-1; TRBD1 agrees at 9 bases. With 2 bases clipped from V and 6 bases from J, the junction kept 6 bases outside the gene matches. Germline values: CDR1 SGHRS, CDR2 YFSETQ. The CDR3 runs to 15 residues. CDR3 nucleotides: TGCGCCAGCAGCTTCCGGGACAGGGCGGGCAATGAGCAGTTCTTC. This codes for CASSFRDRAGNEQFF. The full variable domain, its missing parts supplied by reference TRBV5-1 and TRBJ2-1, is KAGVTQTPRYLIKTRGQQVTLSCSPISGHRSVSWYQQTPGQGLQFLFEYFSETQRNKGNFPGRFSGRQFSNSRSEMNVSTLELGDSALYLCASSFRDRAGNEQFFGPGTRLTVL.

This chain connects TRBV12-3 or TRBV12-4 to TRBJ2-5; D may correspond to TRBD1 or TRBD2 (6 bases each). This CDR3 is 17 amino acids long. The CDR3 is CASAPPEGGGLAETQYF. The CDR3 DNA reads TGTGCTAGCGCCCCCCCTGAGGGGGGTGGTTTAGCAGAGACCCAGTACTTC.